Listed below are T cell receptor beta chains from one sample, sequenced in a study of T-cell reconstitution after alpha-beta-depleted transplantation in children. TCRdb itself ran the PCR reads through MiXCR, one entry per CDR3 protein. The sample includes hundreds of thousands of distinct CDR3 sequences, around 17% of them seen just once. The sequencing used PBMCs, mostly from graft donor cells, collected 360 days after TCRalphabeta/CD19-depleted stem cell transplant. These receptors originate from a male patient aged 10 to 17 who had a stem cell transplant for acute lymphoblastic leukemia, so the T cells may come from the graft donor. Both conserved end residues are part of each CDR3. Fields, in order: V gene, clone size, D gene, J gene, CDR3 DNA, CDR3 protein. The D gene is left open where the match is weak. Size tells how often a clone was seen (once, few, many) or the class of an expanded clone, and some rows leave it out.

v_gene: TRBV12-3/TRBV12-4
abundance: -
d_gene: -
j_gene: TRBJ1-2
CDR3nt: TGTGCCAGCAGTTTAAGGGGGGGCGTCAGCTATGGCTACACCTTC
CDR3aa: CASSLRGGVSYGYTF

v_gene: TRBV28
abundance: many
d_gene: -
j_gene: TRBJ2-2
CDR3nt: TGTGCCAGCAGCGGGTATTCCGGGGAGCTGTTTTTT
CDR3aa: CASSGYSGELFF

v_gene: TRBV20-1
abundance: few
d_gene: -
j_gene: TRBJ2-7
CDR3nt: TGCAGTGCTAGAGATACCATGTCCAACTCCTACGAGCAGTACTTC
CDR3aa: CSARDTMSNSYEQYF

v_gene: TRBV12-3/TRBV12-4
abundance: -
d_gene: -
j_gene: TRBJ2-1
CDR3nt: TGTGCCAGCAGCCTGGGGGTAGCGGCTTACAATGAGCAGTTCTTC
CDR3aa: CASSLGVAAYNEQFF

v_gene: TRBV27
abundance: -
d_gene: -
j_gene: TRBJ2-3
CDR3nt: TGTGCCAGCAGTTTTTGGGCAGCCTCCACAGATACGCAGTATTTT
CDR3aa: CASSFWAASTDTQYF

v_gene: TRBV24-1
abundance: -
d_gene: -
j_gene: TRBJ2-1
CDR3nt: TGTTCCACCAGTGATTTCGGTCATGAGCAGTTCTTC
CDR3aa: CSTSDFGHEQFF

v_gene: TRBV7-9
abundance: -
d_gene: TRBD1
j_gene: TRBJ2-5
CDR3nt: TGTGCCAGCAGCTTAGCGCTCGGGACAGACCAAGAGACCCAGTACTTC
CDR3aa: CASSLALGTDQETQYF

v_gene: TRBV5-1
abundance: few
d_gene: TRBD1
j_gene: TRBJ2-1
CDR3nt: TGCGCCAGCAGCTTGGGGGACAGCAATGAGCAGTTCTTC
CDR3aa: CASSLGDSNEQFF

v_gene: TRBV6-4
abundance: few
d_gene: TRBD2
j_gene: TRBJ2-1
CDR3nt: TGTGCCAGCAGTATCACCGGGACTAGAGCTGAGCAGTTCTTC
CDR3aa: CASSITGTRAEQFF

v_gene: TRBV20-1
abundance: few
d_gene: TRBD2
j_gene: TRBJ2-3
CDR3nt: TGCAGTGCTCTCTTAGCGGGATACCGGGCACGTAAAGATACGCAGTATTTT
CDR3aa: CSALLAGYRARKDTQYF

v_gene: TRBV28
abundance: few
d_gene: TRBD1
j_gene: TRBJ2-7
CDR3nt: TGTGCCAGCAGTTTATTTGGGACAGGGGGCGTCGAGCAGTACTTC
CDR3aa: CASSLFGTGGVEQYF

v_gene: TRBV4-1
abundance: -
d_gene: TRBD2
j_gene: TRBJ2-4
CDR3nt: TGCGCCAGCAGCCAAGTTCGGGGGGGGACTCTAGCCAAAAACATTCAGTACTTC
CDR3aa: CASSQVRGGTLAKNIQYF

v_gene: TRBV18
abundance: -
d_gene: TRBD1
j_gene: TRBJ2-3
CDR3nt: TGTGCCAGCTCATACAGGGGGATTGATACAGATACGCAGTATTTT
CDR3aa: CASSYRGIDTDTQYF

v_gene: TRBV7-2
abundance: few
d_gene: -
j_gene: TRBJ2-4
CDR3nt: TGTGCCAGCAGTATGGGCAGCATTGTGAACATTCAGTACTTC
CDR3aa: CASSMGSIVNIQYF

v_gene: TRBV15
abundance: few
d_gene: -
j_gene: TRBJ2-1
CDR3nt: TGTGCCACCTTGCAGAGCTCCTACAATGAGCAGTTCTTC
CDR3aa: CATLQSSYNEQFF

v_gene: TRBV12-3/TRBV12-4
abundance: -
d_gene: -
j_gene: TRBJ1-1
CDR3nt: TGTGCCAGCAGTTTCCAACGACAGACGGTAGCTTTCTTT
CDR3aa: CASSFQRQTVAFF

v_gene: TRBV20-1
abundance: few
d_gene: TRBD1
j_gene: TRBJ2-7
CDR3nt: TGCAGTGCGCCCGGGACAGTACCCTACGAGCAGTACTTC
CDR3aa: CSAPGTVPYEQYF

v_gene: TRBV7-2
abundance: many
d_gene: TRBD2
j_gene: TRBJ2-7
CDR3nt: TGTGCCAGCAGCTTAGGGGCGGGAGTAGGGTCCTACGAGCAGTACTTC
CDR3aa: CASSLGAGVGSYEQYF

v_gene: TRBV5-6
abundance: -
d_gene: -
j_gene: TRBJ2-2
CDR3nt: TGTGCCAGCAGCTTGGTCCTGACCGAACATGTTACGGCCGGGGAGCTGTTTTTT
CDR3aa: CASSLVLTEHVTAGELFF

v_gene: TRBV11-2
abundance: -
d_gene: -
j_gene: TRBJ2-3
CDR3nt: TGTGCCAGCAGCTTAGATCGCCCGAGGGGGAAGTTAGCAGATACGCAGTATTTT
CDR3aa: CASSLDRPRGKLADTQYF

v_gene: TRBV30
abundance: -
d_gene: -
j_gene: TRBJ2-7
CDR3nt: TGTGCCTGGAGTTATCACGAGCAGTACTTC
CDR3aa: CAWSYHEQYF

v_gene: TRBV12-3/TRBV12-4
abundance: -
d_gene: -
j_gene: TRBJ2-7
CDR3nt: TGTGCCAGCAGTTTAGCCTACGAGCTGTACTTC
CDR3aa: CASSLAYELYF

v_gene: TRBV12-3/TRBV12-4
abundance: few
d_gene: TRBD1
j_gene: TRBJ1-2
CDR3nt: TGTGCCAGCAGTTTTTGGTATGGACAGGGGCTTAACTATGGCTACACCTTC
CDR3aa: CASSFWYGQGLNYGYTF

v_gene: TRBV7-3
abundance: -
d_gene: -
j_gene: TRBJ2-2
CDR3nt: TGTGCCAGCAGCTTAGGGAGCAGTTACACCGGGGAGCTGTTTTTT
CDR3aa: CASSLGSSYTGELFF

v_gene: TRBV5-1
abundance: many
d_gene: TRBD2
j_gene: TRBJ2-7
CDR3nt: TGTGCCAGCAGCCCGGGACTAGCGGGAGACGAGCAGTACTTC
CDR3aa: CASSPGLAGDEQYF

v_gene: TRBV12-3/TRBV12-4
abundance: -
d_gene: TRBD2
j_gene: TRBJ2-1
CDR3nt: TGTGCCATAAAGGAGCTAGCGGGAGTGAGAAATGAGCAGTTCTTC
CDR3aa: CAIKELAGVRNEQFF

v_gene: TRBV4-1
abundance: -
d_gene: -
j_gene: TRBJ2-7
CDR3nt: TGCGCCAGCAGCCGGGAACAGGGTTCAGGGACCGAGCAGTACTTC
CDR3aa: CASSREQGSGTEQYF